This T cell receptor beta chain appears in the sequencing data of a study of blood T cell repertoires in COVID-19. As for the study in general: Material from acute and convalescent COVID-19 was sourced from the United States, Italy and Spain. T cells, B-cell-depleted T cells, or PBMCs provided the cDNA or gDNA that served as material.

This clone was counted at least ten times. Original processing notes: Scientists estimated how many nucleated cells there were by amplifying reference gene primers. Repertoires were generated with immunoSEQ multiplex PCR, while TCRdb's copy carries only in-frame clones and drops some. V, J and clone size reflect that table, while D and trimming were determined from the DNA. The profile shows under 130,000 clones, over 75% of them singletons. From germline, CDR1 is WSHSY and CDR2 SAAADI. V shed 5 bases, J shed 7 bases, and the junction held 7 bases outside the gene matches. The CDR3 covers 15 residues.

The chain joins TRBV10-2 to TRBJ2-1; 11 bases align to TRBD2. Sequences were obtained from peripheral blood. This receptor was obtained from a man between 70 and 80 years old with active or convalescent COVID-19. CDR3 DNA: TGCGCCAGCAGTTTAGCGGGAGGGGGGGAAAATGAGCAGTTCTTC. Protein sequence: CASSLAGGGENEQFF.